The clone carrying this T cell receptor beta chain appeared a few times. Germline V gene sequence: CDR1 SEHNR, CDR2 FQNEAQ (reference sequence). The CDR3 covers 16 residues. Trimming left V 2 bases short and J 2 bases short, with 16 bases between. Libraries were prepared by immunoSEQ multiplex PCR; TCRdb keeps only in-frame clonotypes and omits some of them. Among 65,000 to 95,000 clones, about 85% were seen once, and the ten largest hold roughly 3.4%. The data originate from a study of OX40 agonist ivuxolimab in advanced cancers. This sample comprised CD4+ or CD8+ T cells sorted from blood, obtained in a trial of the OX40 agonist ivuxolimab. The chain has TRBV7-9 and TRBJ2-7; TRBD2 is a possible D gene (6 bases). This TCR derives from an adult with an advanced solid tumor such as melanoma, head and neck, liver or kidney cancer. The CDR3 here is CASSLTRGSGAYEQYF. The CDR3 bases are TGTGCCAGCAGCTTAACCCGGGGTAGCGGTGCCTACGAGCAGTACTTC.